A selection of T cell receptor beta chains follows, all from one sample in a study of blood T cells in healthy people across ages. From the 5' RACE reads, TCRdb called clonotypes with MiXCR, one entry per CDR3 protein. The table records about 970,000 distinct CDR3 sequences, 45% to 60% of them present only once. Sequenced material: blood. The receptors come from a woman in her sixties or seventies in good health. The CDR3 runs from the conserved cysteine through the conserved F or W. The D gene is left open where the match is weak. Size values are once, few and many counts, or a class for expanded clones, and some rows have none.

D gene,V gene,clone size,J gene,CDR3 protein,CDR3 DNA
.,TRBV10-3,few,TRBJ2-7,CAIWSPSSYEQYF,TGTGCCATCTGGAGTCCTAGCTCCTACGAGCAGTACTTC
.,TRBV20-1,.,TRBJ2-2,CSAREGFAGELFF,TGCAGTGCTAGGGAGGGATTCGCCGGGGAGCTGTTTTTT
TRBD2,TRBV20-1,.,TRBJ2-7,CSAHSLAGASYEQYF,TGCAGTGCCCATAGTCTCGCGGGAGCATCCTACGAGCAGTACTTC
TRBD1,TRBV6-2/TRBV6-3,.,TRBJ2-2,CASSTTGTGVTGELFF,TGTGCCAGCAGTACTACCGGGACAGGGGTGACCGGGGAGCTGTTTTTT
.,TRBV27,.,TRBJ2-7,CASSPLRFDAGFGEQYF,TGTGCCAGCAGTCCCCTCCGCTTTGATGCAGGGTTCGGGGAGCAGTACTTC
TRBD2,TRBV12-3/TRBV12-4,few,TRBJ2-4,CASSPTQRENIQYF,TGTGCCAGCAGTCCCACCCAGCGGGAGAACATTCAGTACTTC
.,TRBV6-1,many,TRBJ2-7,CASSPNENSYEQYF,TGTGCCAGCAGTCCAAACGAAAATTCCTACGAGCAGTACTTC
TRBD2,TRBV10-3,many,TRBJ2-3,CAISWTSGTDTQYF,TGTGCCATCAGTTGGACTAGCGGCACAGATACGCAGTATTTT
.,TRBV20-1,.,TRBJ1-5,CSARESVDQPQHF,TGCAGTGCTAGAGAAAGCGTTGATCAGCCCCAGCATTTT
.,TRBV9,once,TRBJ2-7,CASSLESSAGFEQYF,TGTGCCAGCAGCCTAGAGAGCTCCGCCGGCTTCGAGCAGTACTTC
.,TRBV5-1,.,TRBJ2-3,CASSLEPSKTDTQYF,TGCGCCAGCAGCTTGGAGCCTAGTAAAACAGATACGCAGTATTTT
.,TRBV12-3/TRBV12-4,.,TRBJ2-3,CASRYRTDTQYF,TGTGCCAGCAGATATAGAACAGATACGCAGTATTTT
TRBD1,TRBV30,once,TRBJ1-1,CAWSPRGKGATEAFF,TGTGCCTGGAGCCCCCGTGGTAAGGGGGCGACTGAAGCTTTCTTT
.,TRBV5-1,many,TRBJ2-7,CASSITPPYEQYF,TGCGCCAGCAGCATCACCCCTCCCTACGAGCAGTACTTC
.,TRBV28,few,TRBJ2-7,CASRPAGYEQYF,TGTGCCAGCAGACCCGCGGGTTACGAGCAGTACTTC